The rows below give T cell receptor beta chains drawn from one sample of a study of regulatory T cells in long-lasting Graves disease. TCRdb ran MiXCR on the multiplex PCR reads and lists one entry per CDR3 protein. The data show around 460,000 distinct CDR3 sequences, 22% seen once. Source: peripheral blood mononuclear cells (PBMCs), taken when the disease was refractory, from a patient treated with antithyroid drugs. These receptors all come from a female donor with Graves disease. The CDR3 runs from the conserved cysteine through the conserved F or W. D genes are given only for firm matches. Rows may omit the clone size; those that give it use once, few, many or a size class.

CASSTVGQGNQPQHF	TGTGCCAGCAGTACCGTCGGACAGGGCAATCAGCCCCAGCATTTT	TRBV28	TRBD1	many	TRBJ1-5
CSVESFEGAGYTF	TGCAGCGTTGAATCGTTTGAGGGTGCTGGCTACACCTTC	TRBV29-1	NA	many	TRBJ1-2
CAWTEDNYGYTF	TGTGCCTGGACAGAAGATAACTATGGCTACACCTTC	TRBV30	NA	NA	TRBJ1-2
CASSIQGSGNQPQHF	TGTGCCAGCAGCATACAGGGCTCGGGCAATCAGCCCCAGCATTTT	TRBV6-1	NA	many	TRBJ1-5
CSARDRGGGNQPQHF	TGCAGTGCTAGAGACCGGGGGGGGGGGAATCAGCCCCAGCATTTT	TRBV20-1	NA	NA	TRBJ1-5
CASSSGFGYTF	TGTGCCAGCAGTTCAGGTTTTGGCTACACCTTC	TRBV28	NA	many	TRBJ1-2
CASNRYPDTQYF	TGTGCCAGCAATCGGTATCCAGATACGCAGTATTTT	TRBV28	NA	many	TRBJ2-3
CASSYGISGTNTGELFF	TGTGCCAGCAGTTACGGTATTAGCGGGACGAACACCGGGGAGCTGTTTTTT	TRBV6-2/TRBV6-3	TRBD2	few	TRBJ2-2
CASSFSQGGEKLFF	TGTGCCAGCAGCTTTTCGCAGGGTGGTGAAAAACTGTTTTTT	TRBV7-9	NA	NA	TRBJ1-4
CAIDGASNTEAFF	TGTGCCATCGACGGAGCATCGAACACTGAAGCTTTCTTT	TRBV28	NA	many	TRBJ1-1